These T cell receptor beta chains were read from a single sample in a study of cytomegalovirus exposure and HLA in healthy donors. Clones were sequenced by immunoSEQ multiplex PCR, and TCRdb holds only the in-frame ones, with some missing. Among about 160,000 clones, 65% to 80% were seen once, and the ten largest hold approximately 2%. Input material: PBMCs. The receptors were sampled from a man aged 35 to 55 in good health and CMV-seronegative. The CDR3 runs from the conserved cysteine through the conserved F or W. The order of the fields is clone size, J gene, D gene, V gene, CDR3 protein, CDR3 DNA. A D gene is named only where the DNA matches it firmly. Only some rows state a clone size, as once, few, many or a class for expanded clones.

abundance: NA
j_gene: TRBJ2-5
d_gene: TRBD1
v_gene: TRBV5-4
CDR3aa: CASSAGQEQTQYF
CDR3nt: TGTGCCAGCAGCGCCGGACAGGAGCAGACCCAGTACTTC

abundance: NA
j_gene: TRBJ2-1
d_gene: TRBD2
v_gene: TRBV18
CDR3aa: CASSPLSGRVHNEQFF
CDR3nt: TGTGCCAGCTCACCATTAAGCGGGAGGGTCCACAATGAGCAGTTCTTC

abundance: NA
j_gene: TRBJ2-4
d_gene: TRBD2
v_gene: TRBV27
CDR3aa: CASSLLGLAGTKNSQYF
CDR3nt: TGTGCCAGCAGTTTATTAGGACTAGCGGGGACCAAAAACAGTCAGTACTTC

abundance: few
j_gene: TRBJ1-2
d_gene: NA
v_gene: TRBV5-1
CDR3aa: CASSPSRNREGRTF
CDR3nt: TGCGCCAGCAGCCCCTCCAGGAACAGGGAAGGGCGCACCTTC

abundance: NA
j_gene: TRBJ1-4
d_gene: TRBD1
v_gene: TRBV30
CDR3aa: CAWSVVGPRGPKLFF
CDR3nt: TGTGCCTGGAGTGTAGTAGGGCCCAGGGGGCCAAAACTGTTTTTT

abundance: NA
j_gene: TRBJ2-7
d_gene: NA
v_gene: TRBV7-2
CDR3aa: CASSLEWDNFYEQYF
CDR3nt: TGTGCCAGCAGCTTAGAATGGGACAATTTCTACGAGCAGTACTTC

abundance: NA
j_gene: TRBJ1-4
d_gene: TRBD1
v_gene: TRBV5-1
CDR3aa: CASSLGDRAANEKLFF
CDR3nt: TGCGCCAGCAGCTTGGGGGACAGGGCGGCTAATGAAAAACTGTTTTTT

abundance: NA
j_gene: TRBJ2-1
d_gene: NA
v_gene: TRBV6-6
CDR3aa: CASNPRGDEQFF
CDR3nt: TGTGCCAGCAACCCGCGGGGAGATGAGCAGTTCTTC

abundance: NA
j_gene: TRBJ1-1
d_gene: NA
v_gene: TRBV5-6
CDR3aa: CASSKEVEAFF
CDR3nt: TGTGCCAGCAGTAAGGAGGTTGAAGCTTTCTTT

abundance: few
j_gene: TRBJ1-2
d_gene: NA
v_gene: TRBV20-1
CDR3aa: CSARDPQGYTF
CDR3nt: TGCAGTGCTAGAGATCCTCAGGGCTACACCTTC

abundance: once
j_gene: TRBJ2-1
d_gene: NA
v_gene: TRBV11-1
CDR3aa: CASSLDSHYNEQFF
CDR3nt: TGTGCCAGCAGCTTAGACAGCCACTACAATGAGCAGTTCTTC

abundance: NA
j_gene: TRBJ2-3
d_gene: TRBD2
v_gene: TRBV9
CDR3aa: CASSVVGGLAGSTDTQYF
CDR3nt: TGTGCCAGCAGCGTAGTAGGGGGACTAGCGGGAAGCACAGATACGCAGTATTTT

abundance: NA
j_gene: TRBJ2-5
d_gene: NA
v_gene: TRBV11-2
CDR3aa: CASSFGALGETQYF
CDR3nt: TGTGCCAGCAGCTTTGGAGCGTTGGGAGAGACCCAGTACTTC

abundance: NA
j_gene: TRBJ2-2
d_gene: NA
v_gene: TRBV5-1
CDR3aa: CASRESRSAGELFF
CDR3nt: TGCGCCAGCCGCGAATCTAGATCGGCCGGGGAGCTGTTTTTT

abundance: NA
j_gene: TRBJ2-1
d_gene: TRBD2
v_gene: TRBV2
CDR3aa: CASSLEGLAGGEQFF
CDR3nt: TGTGCCAGCAGTCTAGAGGGACTAGCGGGAGGGGAGCAGTTCTTC

abundance: NA
j_gene: TRBJ1-5
d_gene: NA
v_gene: TRBV2
CDR3aa: CASSADSENQPQHF
CDR3nt: TGTGCCAGCAGTGCGGACAGCGAGAATCAGCCCCAGCATTTT

abundance: once
j_gene: TRBJ2-7
d_gene: NA
v_gene: TRBV6-6
CDR3aa: CASSYSQGSYEQYF
CDR3nt: TGTGCCAGCAGTTACTCCCAGGGTAGTTACGAGCAGTACTTC

abundance: NA
j_gene: TRBJ2-1
d_gene: NA
v_gene: TRBV2
CDR3aa: CASSELQGSNEQFF
CDR3nt: TGTGCCAGCAGTGAGCTCCAGGGAAGTAATGAGCAGTTCTTC

abundance: NA
j_gene: TRBJ2-4
d_gene: NA
v_gene: TRBV6-5
CDR3aa: CASSYYRAGSKNSQYF
CDR3nt: TGTGCCAGCAGTTACTACCGGGCAGGGTCGAAAAACAGTCAGTACTTC

abundance: NA
j_gene: TRBJ1-6
d_gene: TRBD1
v_gene: TRBV4-2
CDR3aa: CASTRRQGYNSPLHF
CDR3nt: TGTGCCAGCACTAGAAGACAGGGGTATAATTCACCCCTCCACTTT

abundance: NA
j_gene: TRBJ2-7
d_gene: NA
v_gene: TRBV28
CDR3aa: CARPGHFYEQYF
CDR3nt: TGTGCCAGGCCGGGACACTTCTACGAGCAGTACTTC

abundance: NA
j_gene: TRBJ2-3
d_gene: TRBD1
v_gene: TRBV9
CDR3aa: CASSGRMDRDGGTDTQYF
CDR3nt: TGTGCCAGCAGCGGGAGAATGGACAGGGATGGGGGCACAGATACGCAGTATTTT

abundance: once
j_gene: TRBJ2-7
d_gene: NA
v_gene: TRBV6-5
CDR3aa: CASSVAGQTSYEQYF
CDR3nt: TGTGCCAGCAGTGTTGCTGGACAGACCTCCTACGAGCAGTACTTC

abundance: once
j_gene: TRBJ1-1
d_gene: NA
v_gene: TRBV2
CDR3aa: CASSDPTAGTEAFF
CDR3nt: TGTGCCAGCAGTGACCCTACGGCGGGCACTGAAGCTTTCTTT

abundance: NA
j_gene: TRBJ1-3
d_gene: NA
v_gene: TRBV14
CDR3aa: CASSQVHRNNGNTIYF
CDR3nt: TGTGCCAGCAGCCAAGTACACAGGAATAACGGAAACACCATATATTTT

abundance: NA
j_gene: TRBJ2-1
d_gene: TRBD2
v_gene: TRBV9
CDR3aa: CASSVGRAGVKNNEQFF
CDR3nt: TGTGCCAGCAGCGTAGGAAGGGCGGGAGTCAAGAACAATGAGCAGTTCTTC

abundance: NA
j_gene: TRBJ1-6
d_gene: TRBD1
v_gene: TRBV6-5
CDR3aa: CASSTTDRGNSPLHF
CDR3nt: TGTGCCAGCAGTACCACGGACAGGGGAAATTCACCCCTCCACTTT

abundance: NA
j_gene: TRBJ2-3
d_gene: NA
v_gene: TRBV28
CDR3aa: CASGLVGDTQYF
CDR3nt: TGTGCCAGCGGGCTGGTGGGAGATACGCAGTATTTT

abundance: NA
j_gene: TRBJ1-3
d_gene: NA
v_gene: TRBV10-1
CDR3aa: CASRMSRAGCSGNTIYF
CDR3nt: TGCGCCAGCAGGATGTCACGGGCAGGGTGCTCTGGAAACACCATATATTTT

abundance: NA
j_gene: TRBJ1-2
d_gene: TRBD1
v_gene: TRBV7-2
CDR3aa: CASSLTAGTGAANYGYTF
CDR3nt: TGTGCCAGCAGCCTAACAGCCGGGACAGGGGCTGCTAACTATGGCTACACCTTC

abundance: few
j_gene: TRBJ2-6
d_gene: NA
v_gene: TRBV30
CDR3aa: CALTNWPGVSGANVLTF
CDR3nt: TGTGCTCTCACAAATTGGCCCGGGGTGTCTGGGGCCAACGTCCTGACTTTC

abundance: NA
j_gene: TRBJ1-3
d_gene: TRBD1
v_gene: TRBV30
CDR3aa: CAWRGGQGFSGNTIYF
CDR3nt: TGTGCCTGGAGGGGGGGACAGGGATTCTCTGGAAACACCATATATTTT

abundance: NA
j_gene: TRBJ2-7
d_gene: NA
v_gene: TRBV7-9
CDR3aa: CASSQAHEQYF
CDR3nt: TGTGCCAGCAGCCAGGCCCACGAGCAGTACTTC

abundance: once
j_gene: TRBJ2-7
d_gene: TRBD2
v_gene: TRBV15
CDR3aa: CATSAGLAGEGQYF
CDR3nt: TGTGCCACCAGCGCAGGACTAGCGGGAGAAGGGCAGTACTTC

abundance: NA
j_gene: TRBJ2-7
d_gene: NA
v_gene: TRBV5-1
CDR3aa: CASSLRGTEDFRGQYF
CDR3nt: TGCGCCAGCAGCTTGCGGGGGACTGAAGACTTTAGAGGGCAGTACTTC

abundance: NA
j_gene: TRBJ1-4
d_gene: TRBD1
v_gene: TRBV7-2
CDR3aa: CASNLGQGYEKLFF
CDR3nt: TGTGCCAGCAACCTCGGACAGGGATACGAAAAACTGTTTTTT

abundance: NA
j_gene: TRBJ2-7
d_gene: NA
v_gene: TRBV7-2
CDR3aa: CASSVAPSGAYEQYF
CDR3nt: TGTGCCAGCAGCGTAGCACCCTCAGGGGCCTACGAGCAGTACTTC

abundance: NA
j_gene: TRBJ1-3
d_gene: NA
v_gene: TRBV6-5
CDR3aa: CASSYSMAAAGNTIYF
CDR3nt: TGTGCCAGCAGTTACTCTATGGCGGCCGCTGGAAACACCATATATTTT

abundance: NA
j_gene: TRBJ1-1
d_gene: NA
v_gene: TRBV30
CDR3aa: CAWSDIGDTEAFF
CDR3nt: TGTGCCTGGAGTGATATCGGGGACACTGAAGCTTTCTTT

abundance: once
j_gene: TRBJ2-1
d_gene: TRBD1
v_gene: TRBV11-2
CDR3aa: CASSLNRGDYNEQFF
CDR3nt: TGTGCCAGCAGCTTAAACAGGGGGGACTACAATGAGCAGTTCTTC

abundance: NA
j_gene: TRBJ1-5
d_gene: NA
v_gene: TRBV28
CDR3aa: CASSGRQQNQPQHF
CDR3nt: TGTGCCAGCAGTGGGCGACAGCAAAATCAGCCCCAGCATTTT

abundance: NA
j_gene: TRBJ2-7
d_gene: NA
v_gene: TRBV6-6
CDR3aa: CASRSPLGATYEQYF
CDR3nt: TGTGCCAGCAGATCCCCTCTTGGGGCTACCTACGAGCAGTACTTC